These T cell receptor beta chains were read from a single sample in a study of T cell responses to AZD1222 COVID-19 vaccine. Assay: immunoSEQ multiplex PCR; the TCRdb copy retains only in-frame clones and omits some. The table records 120,000 or so clones, 75% to 95% of them present only once. The sequences come from peripheral blood, collected on day 0 of AZD1222 vaccination. The receptors originated from an adult in good health. The conserved cysteine and the conserved F or W are not part of the CDR3 here.

>TRBV28|TRBJ2-7
ASSLTGLSYEQY
>TRBV19|TRBJ2-3
ASSNGAGRNTDTQY
>TRBV24-1|TRBJ2-7
ATSGRGQAYEQY
>TRBV30|TRBJ2-7
AWRDPRRGAYEQY
>TRBV7-3|TRBJ1-1
ASSLYEATEAF
>TRBV2|TRBJ1-5
ASSSGGSNQPQH
>TRBV7-6|TRBJ1-1
ASSSGGGETEAF
>TRBV10-3|TRBJ2-7
AIGSRTGLNYEQY
>TRBV24-1|TRBJ1-5
ATSDSPGQTDSNQPQH
>TRBV7-8|TRBJ1-5
ASSLQDSNQPQH
>TRBV19|TRBJ1-4
ASRSPGPSREKLF
>TRBV6-1|TRBJ1-5
ASSEVHQPQH
>TRBV6-1|TRBJ1-1
ASSEASRAEAF
>TRBV12-5|TRBJ2-2
ASGLDNWTSGLRGTGELF
>TRBV28|TRBJ1-5
ASSSGTGGLVGNQPQH
>TRBV19|TRBJ2-4
ASSEGPMGAGNIQY
>TRBV19|TRBJ2-3
ATRGLSTDTQY
>TRBV15|TRBJ2-7
ATSRQREAPT
>TRBV28|TRBJ2-3
ASSIPGLAGLTDTQY
>TRBV5-1|TRBJ2-5
ASSLARQETQY
>TRBV4-1|TRBJ1-1
ASNRIWVSNTEAF
>TRBV7-2|TRBJ2-7
ASSFSRGQGSYEQY
>TRBV24-1|TRBJ1-4
ATSDGQGAWEKLF
>TRBV2|TRBJ1-4
ASSEAPLGRGGEKLF
>TRBV27|TRBJ1-5
ASSVPGAGQPQH
>TRBV5-4|TRBJ2-7
ASSLARPPYEQY
>TRBV9|TRBJ1-2
ASSVGEDGLYGYT
>TRBV2|TRBJ1-1
ASSEAGENTEAF
>TRBV7-8|TRBJ2-1
ASSLMITGYNEQF
>TRBV5-5|TRBJ2-7
ASSLANYRGGLSYEQY
>TRBV27|TRBJ1-2
ASSLTRTDYGYT
>TRBV6-6|TRBJ1-6
AATGPLNSPLH
>TRBV10-2|TRBJ2-2
ASRPGTGGAGELF
>TRBV6-2/TRBV6-3|TRBJ2-2
ASSPRQTTLNTGELF
>TRBV24-1|TRBJ1-2
ATSDSGGVYGYT
>TRBV11-2|TRBJ2-2
ASSFSWPQNTGELF
>TRBV28|TRBJ2-1
ASSLAVGRYNEQF
>TRBV25-1|TRBJ1-3
ASSESRGYSGNTIY
>TRBV30|TRBJ2-1
AWSVPRDSSYYNEQF
>TRBV29-1|TRBJ2-7
SVEGASGTYEQY
>TRBV7-3|TRBJ2-3
ASSRGTSGGFTDTQY
>TRBV12-3/TRBV12-4|TRBJ1-6
ASSLSELSPLH
>TRBV5-4|TRBJ2-2
ASSMDREFTGELF
>TRBV11-2|TRBJ2-3
ASSLDSWTDTQY
>TRBV2|TRBJ1-2
ASSRPGYGYT
>TRBV4-3|TRBJ1-6
ASSQERANSPLH
>TRBV19|TRBJ2-3
ASSIESGYESY
>TRBV19|TRBJ1-2
ASSLRQGGYT
>TRBV3-1/TRBV3-2|TRBJ1-6
ASSRGVHSPLH
>TRBV27|TRBJ1-1
ASRGVGEAF
>TRBV11-2|TRBJ1-2
ASSRPGQLNYGYT
>TRBV5-1|TRBJ2-1
ASSVWDLSSYNEQF
>TRBV9|TRBJ1-1
ASSSIGGSETEAF
>TRBV5-1|TRBJ2-3
ASSLFTGGGQNTQY
>TRBV28|TRBJ2-7
ASSFNFRLAGADEQY
>TRBV4-1|TRBJ1-1
ASSQQGQLLTEAF
>TRBV7-6|TRBJ2-2
ASSLVVAGVQTGELF
>TRBV15|TRBJ1-1
ATSREVNTEAF
>TRBV29-1|TRBJ2-7
SVVTGTGSYEQY